This T cell receptor (beta chain) was retrieved from a study of identical twins. Notes on the study in general: Beta clonotypes that were abundant in cord blood contained fewer insertions, a pattern absent from memory repertoires.

Concerning this clonotype: Antigen unknown.

TCRdb used MiXCR to reprocess the 5' RACE reads, holding one entry per CDR3 protein. The table lists approximately 890,000 distinct CDR3 sequences, roughly an eighth of them singletons. This CDR3 is built from 17 residues. Germline V gene lookup returns CDR1 MGHDK and CDR2 SYGVNS. The V end was cut by 4 bases, the J end by 0 bases, with 13 bases between. These data were also filed under a second study, of yellow fever vaccine responses in identical twins.

This receptor was identified in a woman under 30 in good health. Sequenced material: PBMCs. This chain joins TRBV25-1 and TRBJ2-6; a possible D gene is TRBD1 (5 bases). CDR3 coding DNA: TGTGCCAGCAGTGCCAACACAGGCAGCTCTGGGGCCAACGTCCTGACTTTC. It is translated as CASSANTGSSGANVLTF.